One and the same sample provided the 30 T cell receptor beta chains below, sequenced in a study of blood T cells in healthy people across ages. A second PCR, run for about 7 to 12 cycles, used a sample-barcoded 5' primer plus a J-beta primer mix. MiXCR was run by TCRdb on the 5' RACE reads, yielding one entry per CDR3 protein. Of about 650,000 distinct CDR3 sequences listed, approximately 52% are singletons. Specimen: blood. The receptor source for this set is a woman of 80 years or more in good health.

This clonotype came up many times. V and J are TRBV20-1 and TRBJ2-1, with 8 nucleotides matching TRBD1. The CDR3 is 13 residues long. The germline V gene has CDR1 DFQATT and CDR2 SNEGSKA (reference sequence). CDR3 bases: TGCGGGATCCCTGGGACAGGCTACAATGAGCAGTTCTTC. It encodes CGIPGTGYNEQFF.

This clonotype was observed at least ten times. The J gene is TRBJ1-2, the V gene TRBV6-5; a weak D match, TRBD1 (5 bases). Trimming took 0 bases from V and 1 from J, leaving 15 bases between them. The germline gives CDR1 MNHEY, CDR2 SVGAGI. The CDR3 runs to 17 residues. DNA of the CDR3: TGTGCCAGCAGTTACTCGAGAGGGTGGGGACTTAACTATGGCTACACCTTC. Translated, it gives CASSYSRGWGLNYGYTF.

The chain joins TRBV20-1 to TRBJ2-1; TRBD2 is a possible D gene (6 bases). Trimming shortened V by 1 base and J by 3 bases, and 19 bases separated the two germline ends. CDR3 size: 17 residues. Germline lookup yields CDR1 DFQATT and CDR2 SNEGSKA (reference sequence). CDR3 in amino acids: CSARASPSGGIYNEQFF. CDR3 nucleotides: TGCAGTGCTAGAGCTTCCCCAAGCGGAGGGATCTACAATGAGCAGTTCTTC.

The chain recombines TRBV5-1 with TRBJ2-5; D is possibly TRBD1 or TRBD2 (5 bases each). CDR3 length: 15 residues. The V end lost 4 bases, the J end lost 5 bases, and 18 bases lay between the germline ends. Germline CDR1 and CDR2: SGHRS and YFSETQ. This CDR3 reads CASSILGETAETQYF. The CDR3 coding sequence is TGCGCCAGCAGCATACTAGGGGAAACAGCTGAGACCCAGTACTTC.

A note on this clonotype: One base away lies a much larger clone, so this may be a sequencing read error. The chain uses TRBV29-1 and TRBJ2-5; D unresolved. Germline CDR1 and CDR2: SQVTM and ANQGSEA. The CDR3 contains 11 residues. The CDR3 here is CGVLPMETQYF. For the CDR3, the DNA is TGCGGCGTACTACCGATGGAGACCCAGTACTTC.

This clonotype was seen repeatedly, ten times or more. The chain has TRBV24-1 and TRBJ2-1; 15 bases fit TRBD2. V lost 9 bases and J lost 10; bases outside the gene matches: 3. Germline CDR1 and CDR2: KGHDR and SFDVKD. This CDR3 has 13 amino acids. The CDR3 nucleotides read TGTGCCACCGAGGGACTAGCGGGAGGCGAGCAGTTCTTC. It yields the protein CATEGLAGGEQFF.

This clonotype was seen a handful of times. With a much larger clone just one base away, this may be a read error. This rearrangement joins TRBV28 to TRBJ2-7, with D perhaps assigned TRBD1 or TRBD2 (6 bases each). Germline V lookup: CDR1 MDHEN, CDR2 SYDVKM. The CDR3 is 14 residues long. The CDR3 bases are TGTGCCGGCAGGAGGGGGAGTGGGCTGTACGAGCAGTACTTC. Protein product: CAGRRGSGLYEQYF.

The chain carries TRBV20-1 and TRBJ2-7, with TRBD1 as a possible D gene (6 bases). The DNA end is more similar to TRBJ2-4, so the J call may be wrong. The germline V gene encodes CDR1 DFQATT and CDR2 SNEGSKA (reference sequence). The CDR3 runs 12 residues. CDR3 protein: CSAPTGKNIQYF. CDR3 sequence (DNA): TGCAGTGCTCCGACAGGAAAAAACATTCAGTACTTC.

This clonotype was seen only a few times. V is TRBV2 and J is TRBJ2-2; TRBD1 matches 11 bases. The CDR3 sequence is 16 residues long. Germline V gene sequence: CDR1 SNHLY, CDR2 FYNNEI. J was trimmed by 4 bases and V by 7 bases; bases with no gene match: 8. CDR3 sequence (DNA): TGTGCCAGCACCACTGGACAGGGGGCCGGCACCGGGGAGCTGTTTTTT. This encodes CASTTGQGAGTGELFF.

For this clonotype: Germline and junction disagree at one end, which may indicate a read error. The chain is built from TRBV28 and TRBJ1-2, with D maybe TRBD1 (6 bases). Germline loops: CDR1 MDHEN, CDR2 SYDVKM. This CDR3 has 11 amino acids. The CDR3 DNA reads TGCGCCAGCAGTTACAGGGATGGCTACACCTTC. It codes for CASSYRDGYTF.

The chain couples TRBV5-1 to TRBJ2-2; 7 nucleotides agree with TRBD2. V lost 9 bases, J lost 1 base, and 15 bases stayed unmatched. The CDR3 has 17 amino acids. Per the germline V gene, CDR1 is SGHRS and CDR2 is YFSETQ. CDR3 coding DNA: TGCGCCACCGGGGGAGGGTTAGCGGCTCTGAACACCGGGGAGCTGTTTTTT. This sequence encodes CATGGGLAALNTGELFF. Supplemented by reference TRBV5-1 and TRBJ2-2, the full variable domain reads KAGVTQTPRYLIKTRGQQVTLSCSPISGHRSVSWYQQTPGQGLQFLFEYFSETQRNKGNFPGRFSGRQFSNSRSEMNVSTLELGDSALYLCATGGGLAALNTGELFFGEGSRLTVL.

This sequence joins TRBV7-9 and TRBJ2-1; D is undetermined. The CDR3 sequence is 12 residues long. Trimming removed 4 bases at V and 9 bases at J, with 10 bases between. Germline assignment: CDR1 SEHNR and CDR2 FQNEAQ (reference sequence). The CDR3 reads CASSSEGSEQFF. CDR3 DNA sequence: TGTGCCAGCAGCTCTGAAGGAAGTGAGCAGTTCTTC.

This clonotype was observed a few times. The chain is built from TRBV5-1 and TRBJ1-1; D possibly corresponds to TRBD1 (6 bases). The CDR3 totals 14 residues. The V and J ends lost 3 bases and 5 bases respectively, with 14 bases between them. Looked up from germline, CDR1 is SGHRS and CDR2 is YFSETQ. CDR3 protein: CASSSGVPMTEAFF. The CDR3 DNA reads TGCGCCAGCAGCTCAGGGGTCCCCATGACTGAAGCTTTCTTT. The variable domain in full, completed from reference TRBV5-1 and TRBJ1-1, reads KAGVTQTPRYLIKTRGQQVTLSCSPISGHRSVSWYQQTPGQGLQFLFEYFSETQRNKGNFPGRFSGRQFSNSRSEMNVSTLELGDSALYLCASSSGVPMTEAFFGQGTRLTVV.

This rearrangement joins TRBV30 to TRBJ1-4; TRBD1 is a possible D gene (5 bases). Germline CDR1 reads GTSNPN; CDR2 reads SVGIG (reference sequence). V was pared by 0 bases and J by 6 bases, with 8 bases between. CDR3 length: 13 residues. The DNA for the CDR3 is TGTGCCTGGAGTGTACAGACAGATGAAAAACTGTTTTTT. Encoded protein: CAWSVQTDEKLFF. The full variable domain, its missing parts supplied by reference TRBV30 and TRBJ1-4, is SQTIHQWPATLVQPVGSPLSLECTVEGTSNPNLYWYRQAAGRGLQLLFYSVGIGQISSEVPQNLSASRPQDRQFILSSKKLLLSDSGFYLCAWSVQTDEKLFFGSGTQLSVL.

About this clonotype: This may come from a read error, since a much larger clone is one base off. The chain has TRBV14 and TRBJ2-1, with 9 bases fitting TRBD1. V gave up 7 bases and J gave up 4 bases; unmatched junction bases: 11. The CDR3 has 16 amino acids. The germline V gene encodes CDR1 SGHDN and CDR2 FVKESK. The CDR3, as DNA: TGTGCCAGCAACCGCGGACAGGGGACCTCTTACAATGAGCAGTTCTTC. Its translation is CASNRGQGTSYNEQFF.

The CDR3 DNA reads TGTGCCAGCACCTCCGCGAGGGACTTCTCCACAGATACGCAGTATTTT. This encodes CASTSARDFSTDTQYF. The V gene is TRBV28, the J gene TRBJ2-3; tentatively, D is TRBD2 (6 bases). The CDR3 extends over 16 amino acids. Per germline, CDR1 MDHEN and CDR2 SYDVKM. With 7 bases removed from V and 2 bases from J, the gap between germline ends came to 19 bases.

Note on this clonotype: A much larger clonotype is one base distant, so this may be a read error. This chain connects TRBV5-1 to TRBJ2-3, with D tentatively TRBD2 (6 bases). V dropped 0 bases and J dropped 0 bases, with 20 bases sitting between them. The CDR3 has 19 amino acids. Germline lookup yields CDR1 SGHRS and CDR2 YFSETQ. Here the CDR3 reads CASSLASEGVQTSTDTQYF. CDR3 nucleotides: TGCGCCAGCAGCTTGGCTAGCGAGGGAGTACAAACTAGCACAGATACGCAGTATTTT.

This clonotype was detected many times. The chain carries TRBV9 and TRBJ2-4, with D perhaps given as TRBD1 or TRBD2 (6 bases each). Germline loops: CDR1 SGDLS, CDR2 YYNGEE. This CDR3 has 12 residues. V was cut by 1 base and J by 8 bases, with 7 bases left in between. CDR3 in amino acids: CASSVRGDIQYF. As DNA, the CDR3 is TGTGCCAGCAGCGTAAGGGGGGACATTCAGTACTTC.

As DNA, the CDR3 is TGCAGTGCAGAGGACCAAGAGACCCAGTACTTC. It yields the protein CSAEDQETQYF. V is TRBV20-1 and J is TRBJ2-5, with no clear D. Per the germline V gene, CDR1 is DFQATT and CDR2 is SNEGSKA (reference sequence). The CDR3 spans 11 residues. V gave up 6 bases and J gave up 0 bases, with 5 bases separating them.

This clonotype was detected many times. The chain has TRBV4-1 and TRBJ2-5; no definite D call. CDR3 size: 14 residues. V gave up 5 bases and J gave up 1 base, with 11 bases separating them. CDR1 and CDR2 (germline): MGHRA, YSYEKL. The CDR3 nucleotides read TGCGCCAGCAGCTACCCCGGGCTCCAAGAGACCCAGTACTTC. This translates into CASSYPGLQETQYF.

Comments on this clonotype: At one boundary the junction diverges from the germline segment, which might be a read error. The rearrangement uses TRBV4-2 and TRBJ2-1; TRBD2 matches at 13 bases. In germline, CDR1 is LGHNA, CDR2 YNFKEQ. The CDR3 loop spans 17 amino acids. The CDR3 region has the DNA TGTGCCAGCAGCCTCGGGACTAGCGGGGAATTATACAATGAGCGGTTCTTC. This sequence encodes CASSLGTSGELYNERFF.

In DNA form, the CDR3 reads TGCAGCGTTGAGCCTCAGGATCGCAGGGGAGGTTATGGCTACACCTTC. Amino acids: CSVEPQDRRGGYGYTF. The V call is TRBV29-1, the J call TRBJ1-2; D is possibly TRBD1 (6 bases). Germline assignment: CDR1 SQVTM and CDR2 ANQGSEA. V lost 3 bases, J lost 5 bases, and 22 bases lay in between. This CDR3 spans 16 amino acids.

The genes are TRBV2 and TRBJ2-1, with D unclear. Trimming removed 5 bases at V and 15 bases at J, with 14 bases between. This CDR3 spans 11 amino acids. Germline V gene lookup returns CDR1 SNHLY and CDR2 FYNNEI. This CDR3 is CASSPLRGRFF. As DNA, the CDR3 is TGTGCCAGCAGTCCCCTCCGTGGAAGGTTCTTC.

This clonotype was detected many times. Written as DNA, the CDR3 is TGTGCCAGCAGTTTGAGGGGCGCGGTATACGAGCAGTACTTC. It specifies CASSLRGAVYEQYF. The V and J genes are TRBV28 and TRBJ2-7, with D perhaps given as TRBD1 or TRBD2 (5 bases each). Trimming pared 3 bases from V and 4 bases from J, leaving 13 bases between. There are 14 residues in the CDR3. CDR1 is MDHEN and CDR2 is SYDVKM in the germline V gene.

This clonotype was recorded many times. This chain joins TRBV10-3 and TRBJ2-1, with 10 bases matching TRBD1. The J segment lost 4 bases and the V segment lost 2 bases, leaving 5 bases of the junction unmatched. The CDR3 loop spans 16 amino acids. Germline CDR1 and CDR2: ENHRY and SYGVKD. CDR3 loop: CAISEGTGDAYNEQFF. In DNA form, the CDR3 reads TGTGCCATCAGTGAGGGGACAGGGGACGCATACAATGAGCAGTTCTTC.

This clonotype was detected ten times or more. The chain uses TRBV28 and TRBJ2-7, with 8 bases matching TRBD1. V lost 5 bases to trimming and J lost 2 bases; unmatched junction nucleotides: 8. The length of the CDR3 is 15 residues. Germline CDR1 reads MDHEN; CDR2 reads SYDVKM. The DNA for the CDR3 is TGTGCCAGCAGTCGCCGGGACAGGTCCACCTACGAGCAGTACTTC. It translates to CASSRRDRSTYEQYF.

The gene calls are TRBV4-1 and TRBJ1-6; D is unresolved. The V end was cut by 1 base, the J end by 3 bases, with 10 bases between. The CDR3 runs to 16 residues. Looked up from germline, CDR1 is MGHRA and CDR2 is YSYEKL. The CDR3 reads CASSQGSLGYNSPLHF. For the CDR3, the DNA is TGCGCCAGCAGCCAAGGGTCCCTGGGCTATAATTCACCCCTCCACTTT.

V and J are TRBV20-1 and TRBJ2-7, with D maybe TRBD1 (5 bases). CDR1 is DFQATT and CDR2 is SNEGSKA in the germline V gene (reference sequence). Deletions cut 0 bases from V and 2 bases from J, with 8 bases between. The CDR3 sequence is 13 residues long. CDR3 nucleotide sequence: TGCAGTGCTAGAGATCAGGGAACCTACGAGCAGTACTTC. Translation: CSARDQGTYEQYF.

On this clonotype: Being one base from a much bigger clone, this may be a read error. The CDR3 loop reads CSARGDGAYNEQYF. The CDR3 DNA reads TGCAGTGCTAGGGGGGACGGAGCCTACAATGAGCAGTACTTC. The chain has TRBV20-1 and TRBJ2-5; D is tentatively TRBD1 or TRBD2 (5 bases each). The CDR3 is made up of 14 amino acids. Per germline, CDR1 DFQATT and CDR2 SNEGSKA (reference sequence). V lost 3 bases, J lost 11 bases, and 22 bases lay in between.

The chain employs TRBV15 and TRBJ1-1; D may be TRBD1 (5 bases). The CDR3 is 13 residues long. Per germline, CDR1 LNHNV and CDR2 YYDKDF (reference sequence). V was clipped by 0 bases and J by 8 bases, with 10 bases between them. Here the CDR3 reads CATSREGEEEAFF. In nucleotides, the CDR3 is TGTGCCACCAGCAGAGAAGGGGAAGAAGAAGCTTTCTTT.